The TCR beta chain under discussion was sequenced for a study of cytomegalovirus exposure and HLA in healthy donors. The PCR used 60 Vbeta and 13 Jbeta primers. Repertoires were generated with immunoSEQ multiplex PCR, while TCRdb's copy carries only in-frame clones and drops some. The repertoire includes tens of thousands of clones, around 77% of them detected once, and roughly 0.63% sits in the top ten. The CDR3 spans 15 residues. Trimming cost V 3 bases and J 6 bases; bases outside gene matches: 10. Germline values: CDR1 SGHDT, CDR2 YYEEEE. The receptor comes from a man younger than 40 in good health and CMV-seronegative. The V gene is TRBV5-6, the J gene TRBJ2-3; 7 nucleotides match TRBD2. Material for sequencing was PBMCs. In DNA, the CDR3 is TGTGCCAGCAGCTCAATTAGCGGGCCCCCGGATACGCAGTATTTT. It specifies CASSSISGPPDTQYF.